The following is a T cell receptor beta chain sequence with its context. Its binding antigen is unknown. Per-base quality was not reported, and no clone a single base away is much larger than it. Blood samples were collected up to 4 times in the first month after transplant and then at least monthly when available. The sample comes from a study of graft-versus-host responses after intestinal transplantation (dated by TCRdb to 2020 to 2023). A note on the overall study: Recipients received multivisceral, liver-intestinal, or isolated intestinal transplants. Anti-thymocyte globulin induction was given to all recipients, followed by maintenance tacrolimus and steroids for two to three years. After intestinal transplantation, graft-versus-host and host-versus-graft alloreactive T cell clones in the graft, circulation and bone marrow were tracked using bulk TCR-beta CDR3 sequencing. To identify alloreactive clones, pre-transplant mixed lymphocyte reaction products were sequenced and compared with unstimulated pre-transplant donor and recipient T cells. Of the 20 to 25 intestinal transplant recipients enrolled in the cohort, one of whom was a retransplant, 3 patients without pretransplant specimens were excluded. Donor T cell macrochimerism was defined as a peak of at least 4% donor T cells among recipient peripheral blood mononuclear cells. Rather than going through the commercial service, samples from a few later patients were sequenced in-house on an Illumina MiSeq and processed with MiXCR.

General conclusions and limits of the study: In the allografts of patients with donor T cell macrochimerism, GvH to HvG T cell clonal ratios were high. Early after transplant, peak levels of circulating GvH clones were associated with declines in HvG clones. GvH clones turned up in recipient bone marrow, with some appearing earlier in ileal mucosa or blood, a pattern consistent with an intestinal mucosal origin. The relatively low number and heterogeneity of intestinal transplant patients limited the conclusions.

Library generation was performed with the immunoSEQ multiplex PCR assay. Adaptive Biotechnologies carried out high-throughput TCR-beta CDR3 sequencing of genomic DNA for most patients. The authors' pipeline ran thus. Adaptive's ImmunoSEQ software supplied the TCR sequencing data for 18 patients, while MiXCR and VDJtools were used to process a few other patients. CDR3 nucleotide sequences shared by donor and recipient were removed because the origin of these sequences could not be assigned. To count as alloreactive, a clone needed at least 2-fold expansion over unstimulated cells and a minimum CFSE-low frequency of 0.002% (template counts) or 0.001% (read counts). A clone was considered mappable if detected in the sequenced pre-transplant spleen, lymph node, or MLR CFSE-low populations of the donor or recipient. The cumulative frequency of alloreactive clones was calculated as a percentage of all sequences, weighted by copy number. TCRdb provides this immuneACCESS table in a form limited to in-frame rearrangements. Some clones are lacking; in checked studies, under half of them reflect an unresolved V gene, and why the rest are absent is not known. The DNA was the basis for D and trimming; V, J and clone size are from that table. A total of 35,000 to 40,000 clones appear in this sample, around 95% of them only once. The ten largest clonotypes hold less than 0.85% of the sample.

Its CDR3 holds 12 amino acids, cysteine through phenylalanine. The sequence is cut down to CDR3 DNA, 36 bases in frame from base 1. The germline V gene provides CDR1 SGHTA and CDR2 FQGNSA. V sheds 2 bases and J sheds 11 bases, leaving 12 bases between their ends. The sequenced sample was PBMCs, obtained 16 days after intestinal transplant. The TCR originated in a human patient who received an intestinal transplant, so some T cells may come from the graft donor. The V gene is TRBV7-2 and the J gene is TRBJ1-1; no D gene can be assigned with confidence. The CDR3 is CASSLLGGEAFF. The bases are TGTGCCAGCAGCTTACTTGGCGGAGAGGCTTTCTTT. Beyond the CDR3, the reference TRBV7-2 and TRBJ1-1 genes provide the residues; the full variable domain reads: GAGVSQSPSNKVTEKGKDVELRCDPISGHTALYWYRQSLGQGLEFLIYFQGNSAPDKSGLPSDRFSAERTGGSVSTLTIQRTQQEDSAVYLCASSLLGGEAFFGQGTRLTVV.